Each of the 19 T cell receptor beta chains below was sequenced from the same sample in a study of post-analysis software for immune sequencing data. These receptors have no identified antigens. Findings and caveats of the study: The five TRBV segments detected at higher frequency in patients than in controls included TRBV5-6, TRBV5-1 and TRBV20-1.

Unique-molecular-identifier-tagged TCR beta cDNA libraries were used. Using its own MiXCR run on the PCR reads, TCRdb lists one record per CDR3 protein. The sample includes some 890,000 distinct CDR3 sequences, roughly 58% of them seen just once. The sequencing sample was made of blood. The receptors shown here come from a girl aged 10-17 years with multiple sclerosis.

This clonotype appeared many times. V and J are TRBV4-1 and TRBJ1-5, with unresolved D. The CDR3 totals 14 residues. Germline V gene lookup returns CDR1 MGHRA and CDR2 YSYEKL. Trimming shortened V by 6 bases and J by 2 bases, and 11 bases separated the two germline ends. This CDR3 is CASSPNQGNQPQHF. CDR3 DNA: TGCGCCAGCAGTCCTAACCAGGGCAATCAGCCCCAGCATTTT.

The V and J genes are TRBV6-4 and TRBJ2-1; 8 bases line up with TRBD2. Germline V gene data show CDR1 as MRHNA and CDR2 as SNTAGT. The length of the CDR3 is 14 residues. With V trimmed by 6 bases and J by 4 bases, 5 bases remained unmatched. The CDR3: CASSYSGEYNEQFF. CDR3 sequence (DNA): TGTGCCAGCAGCTATAGCGGGGAGTACAATGAGCAGTTCTTC.

The V call is TRBV5-1, the J call TRBJ2-7; D perhaps matches TRBD1 (6 bases). CDR3 length equals 16 residues. V gave up 4 bases and J gave up 7 bases, with 24 bases separating them. The germline CDR1 and CDR2 sequences are SGHRS and YFSETQ. This chain's CDR3 is CASSPQHADSSREQYF. CDR3 coding DNA: TGCGCCAGCAGCCCACAACACGCGGACAGCTCGAGGGAGCAGTACTTC.

This clonotype was detected only a few times. This chain joins TRBV9 and TRBJ2-1; 7 bases agree with TRBD2. After removal of 0 bases from V and 4 bases from J, the junction contained 4 bases not matched to a gene. The CDR3 consists of 15 residues. The germline gives CDR1 SGDLS, CDR2 YYNGEE. The DNA of the CDR3 is TGTGCCAGCAGCGTAGGTAGCGGGTGGTACAATGAGCAGTTCTTC. This gives the protein CASSVGSGWYNEQFF.

This sequence joins TRBV12-3 or TRBV12-4 and TRBJ2-3; D is undetermined. Deletions cut 7 bases from V and 6 bases from J, with 11 bases between. CDR3 length: 12 amino acids. CDR3 protein: CASTYLRDTQYF. The CDR3, as DNA: TGTGCCAGCACCTACCTCAGGGATACGCAGTATTTT.

This clonotype was seen a handful of times. The chain is built from TRBV14 and TRBJ2-5, with D maybe TRBD1 (5 bases). Deletions cut 5 bases from V and 5 bases from J, with 18 bases between. The CDR3 has 15 amino acids. The V gene's germline CDR1 is SGHDN and CDR2 FVKESK. The CDR3 DNA reads as TGTGCCAGCAGCGGGATAAGACAGCGCGGCGAGACCCAGTACTTC. Encoded protein: CASSGIRQRGETQYF. Filled out from reference TRBV14 and TRBJ2-5, the complete variable domain reads EAGVTQFPSHSVIEKGQTVTLRCDPISGHDNLYWYRRVMGKEIKFLLHFVKESKQDESGMPNNRFLAERTGGTYSTLKVQPAELEDSGVYFCASSGIRQRGETQYFGPGTRLLVL.

CDR3 in DNA: TGTGCCACCAGCAGAGAAGGGAACCCTAACTATGGCTACACCTTC. It codes for CATSREGNPNYGYTF. The gene calls are TRBV15 and TRBJ1-2; D unresolved. Germline assignment: CDR1 LNHNV and CDR2 YYDKDF (reference sequence). V dropped 0 bases and J dropped 0 bases, with 8 bases sitting between them. The CDR3 is made up of 15 amino acids.

The J gene is TRBJ2-1, the V gene TRBV7-8; D is perhaps TRBD2 (7 bases). V was trimmed by 2 bases and J by 4 bases, leaving 21 bases between them. The germline V gene encodes CDR1 SGHVS and CDR2 FQNEAQ. This CDR3 is built from 18 residues. The DNA of the CDR3 is TGTGCCAGCAGCTTACGCGGTTCGGGCGGGGGCAATTACAATGAGCAGTTCTTC. Protein: CASSLRGSGGGNYNEQFF.

This clonotype occurred a few times. The chain links TRBV29-1 to TRBJ2-2, with D possibly called TRBD1 or TRBD2 (5 bases each). Germline values: CDR1 SQVTM, CDR2 ANQGSEA. The CDR3 runs 14 residues. The germline V and J ends were trimmed by 1 base and 3 bases, with 9 bases remaining between them. CDR3 loop: CSVEARGDTGELFF. DNA for the CDR3: TGCAGCGTTGAAGCTCGAGGGGACACCGGGGAGCTGTTTTTT.

The chain recombines TRBV15 with TRBJ2-3, with TRBD2 identical over 8 bases. The CDR3 contains 17 residues. CDR1 is LNHNV and CDR2 is YYDKDF in the germline V gene (reference sequence). V shed 1 base, J shed 4 bases, and the junction held 10 bases outside the gene matches. CDR3 residues: CATSRAHDGRGADTQYF. The CDR3 DNA follows: TGTGCCACCAGCAGAGCCCATGACGGGAGGGGTGCAGATACGCAGTATTTT.

This sequence joins TRBV14 and TRBJ1-2; D ambiguous. CDR1 is SGHDN and CDR2 is FVKESK in the germline V gene. The CDR3 consists of 13 residues. V lost 5 bases and J 2 bases, leaving 9 bases between the germline ends. CDR3 sequence reads: CASSLLRNYGYTF. The CDR3 nucleotides are TGTGCCAGCAGCTTACTCAGGAACTATGGCTACACCTTC.

CDR3 sequence: CSAGIPTGGYNEQFF. In DNA form, the CDR3 reads TGCAGTGCTGGTATTCCGACAGGGGGATACAATGAGCAGTTCTTC. The V gene is TRBV20-1, the J gene TRBJ2-1; TRBD1 matches 9 bases. V was pared by 5 bases and J by 4 bases, with 9 bases of the junction left unmatched. Germline assignment: CDR1 DFQATT and CDR2 SNEGSKA (reference sequence). The CDR3 loop spans 15 amino acids.

This clonotype turned up a few times. The chain employs TRBV7-2 and TRBJ2-3; 10 nucleotides line up with TRBD2. Germline V gene data show CDR1 as SGHTA and CDR2 as FQGNSA. The CDR3 totals 17 residues. The junction had 8 bases not matched to a gene; V was cut back by 4 bases and J by 1 base. The CDR3 region is CASSSPSGGLRTDTQYF. CDR3 nucleotide sequence: TGTGCCAGCAGCTCCCCTAGCGGGGGCCTCCGCACAGATACGCAGTATTTT.

This clonotype has a handful of counts. CDR3 DNA sequence: TGCGCCAGCAGCTCGGCGGGAGTCTTAGCCAAAAACATTCAGTACTTC. Protein product: CASSSAGVLAKNIQYF. The chain links TRBV5-1 to TRBJ2-4, with 7 nucleotides matching TRBD2. The germline V gene has CDR1 SGHRS and CDR2 YFSETQ. J was trimmed by 0 bases and V by 3 bases; bases with no gene match: 6. The CDR3 is made up of 16 amino acids.

This rearrangement joins TRBV9 to TRBJ2-3; tentatively, D is TRBD1 or TRBD2 (5 bases each). CDR1 is SGDLS and CDR2 is YYNGEE in the germline V gene. V lost 0 bases and J 5 bases, leaving 10 bases between the germline ends. CDR3 length: 14 residues. The CDR3 DNA follows: TGTGCCAGCAGCGTAGGGGACCCCCGAGATACGCAGTATTTT. It specifies CASSVGDPRDTQYF.

The genes are TRBV20-1 and TRBJ1-2; 7 bases are a match to TRBD1. The CDR3 spans 15 residues. Germline lookup yields CDR1 DFQATT and CDR2 SNEGSKA (reference sequence). The ends lost 1 base at V and 7 bases at J; junction bases unmatched: 12. CDR3 sequence reads: CSARVGSGRGGGYTF. In DNA form, the CDR3 reads TGCAGTGCTAGAGTCGGATCGGGCAGGGGGGGTGGCTACACCTTC.

The rearrangement links TRBV20-1 to TRBJ2-1, with 9 nucleotides matching TRBD1. CDR3 length equals 14 residues. Germline CDR1 reads DFQATT; CDR2 reads SNEGSKA (reference sequence). Losses at the gene ends were 5 bases for V and 3 bases for J; bases not matched to a gene: 5. The CDR3 region has the DNA TGCAGTGCTCCACAGGGGGCCGACTACAATGAGCAGTTCTTC. Protein: CSAPQGADYNEQFF.

The chain employs TRBV28 and TRBJ2-5; maybe TRBD1 (7 bases). The better agreement between TRBJ2-7 and the DNA end casts doubt on the J call. The CDR3 is 15 amino acids. Germline CDR1 reads MDHEN; CDR2 reads SYDVKM. The CDR3 sequence is CASSSTEGAPGEQYF. Here the CDR3 DNA reads TGTGCCAGCAGTTCGACGGAGGGGGCGCCGGGCGAGCAGTACTTC.

As DNA, the CDR3 is TGTGCCAGCGGATCGTGGAGCACTGAAGCTTTCTTT. This gives the protein CASGSWSTEAFF. This rearrangement joins TRBV6-6 to TRBJ1-1; D is uncertain. CDR1 MNHNY and CDR2 SVGAGI come from the germline V gene (reference sequence). V lost 8 bases and J 4 bases, leaving 11 bases between the germline ends. This CDR3 has 12 residues.